This T cell receptor beta chain was sequenced during a study of blood T cell repertoires in COVID-19. Study details: COVID-19 samples, acute and convalescent, were from the United States, Italy and Spain. PBMCs, B-cell-depleted T cells, or T cells were the source of the cDNA or gDNA that made up the material.

V was pared by 0 bases and J by 0 bases, with 1 base of the junction left unmatched. The CDR3 has 16 residues. Per the germline V gene, CDR1 is LNHNV and CDR2 is YYDKDF (reference sequence). In the authors' methods: For nucleated cells, counts were estimated from reference gene primer amplification. Using immunoSEQ multiplex PCR, the repertoire was profiled, and TCRdb retains in-frame clones only, with some absent. V and J calls and clone size are copied from that table; D and trimming were computed from the DNA. The sample carries fewer than 70,000 clones, roughly 84% recorded once. Material: peripheral blood. The chain links TRBV15 to TRBJ1-4, with 7 bases fitting TRBD1. The origin of this receptor is a man aged 50-59 years with active COVID-19. The CDR3 protein is CATSRDGQATNEKLFF. For the CDR3, the DNA is TGTGCCACCAGCAGAGACGGACAGGCAACTAATGAAAAACTGTTTTTT. Full variable domain (outside the CDR3, taken from reference TRBV15 and TRBJ1-4): DAMVIQNPRYQVTQFGKPVTLSCSQTLNHNVMYWYQQKSSQAPKLLFHYYDKDFNNEADTPDNFQSRRPNTSFCFLDIRSPGLGDTAMYLCATSRDGQATNEKLFFGSGTQLSVL.